This T cell receptor (beta chain) was sequenced in a study of OX40 agonist ivuxolimab in advanced cancers. Study results and limitations: Both blood CD4+ and CD8+ T cells showed clonal growth by week 6 at 0.1 to 3.0 mg/kg.

Using immunoSEQ multiplex PCR, the repertoire was profiled, and TCRdb retains in-frame clones only, with some absent. Of approximately 56,000 clones listed, more than 85% are singletons. Blood draws occurred at baseline, cycle 4 day 1, and cycle 7 day 1. Germline V gene sequence: CDR1 SGHDT, CDR2 YYEEEE. The length of the CDR3 is 12 residues. V was cut by 4 bases and J by 10 bases, with 12 bases left in between. To note about this clone: Its antigen is undetermined.

This sequence originates from an adult with an advanced solid tumor such as melanoma, head and neck, liver or kidney cancer. Sample: CD4+ or CD8+ T cells sorted from blood, taken in a trial of the OX40 agonist ivuxolimab. This chain links TRBV5-6 with TRBJ2-1; D may be TRBD2 (7 bases). CDR3 protein: CASSLGGGEQFF. Here the CDR3 DNA reads TGTGCCAGCAGCCTAGGGGGGGGCGAGCAGTTCTTC.